This entry describes one T cell receptor beta chain. Its antigen is still unknown. This entry comes from a study of shared clonotypes between healthy human individuals. Study-level results: Naive CD4 clonotypes were shared across a few donors at roughly 5%.

The protocol was immunoSEQ multiplex PCR, while the TCRdb copy is restricted to in-frame clones and leaves out a portion. The data contain nearly 1,000,000 clones, around 80% of them seen just once; the ten biggest clones take up approximately 1.5%. With V trimmed by 4 bases and J by 0 bases, 9 bases remained unmatched. Germline CDR1 reads SGHVS; CDR2 reads FNYEAQ. The length of the CDR3 is 17 residues. The study separated CD4+ cells into CD45RA+ naive and CD45RA-negative memory subsets. This TCR was recovered from a man between 18 and 29 years old in good health. The chain is built from TRBV7-6 and TRBJ1-3; TRBD1 agrees at 7 bases. Sequencing was carried out using memory CD4+ T cells sorted from blood. The subset here: CD45RA-negative fraction. The CDR3 DNA reads as TGTGCCAGCAGCTCTAGTGGACAGGCCTTCTCTGGAAACACCATATATTTT. It specifies CASSSSGQAFSGNTIYF. Together with reference TRBV7-6 and TRBJ1-3, the CDR3 gives the full variable domain: GAGVSQSPRYKVTKRGQDVALRCDPISGHVSLYWYRQALGQGPEFLTYFNYEAQQDKSGLPNDRFSAERPEGSISTLTIQRTEQRDSAMYRCASSSSGQAFSGNTIYFGEGSWLTVV.